This T cell receptor (beta chain) was found in a study of PD-1 blockade in mismatch repair-deficient tumors. The wider study: Patients had 12 mismatch repair-deficient cancer types, all previously treated and progressing.

All patients were mismatch repair deficient, assessed by either PCR or immunohistochemistry. The method was immunoSEQ multiplex PCR; TCRdb's version includes in-frame clones alone and lacks a portion of them. The sample lists 8,500 to 9,500 clones, approximately 85% seen once, with 0.97% in the top ten. Regarding this clone: Its antigen is unknown.

The junction had 5 bases not matched to a gene; V was cut back by 3 bases and J by 4 bases. Per germline, CDR1 SEHNR and CDR2 FQNEAQ (reference sequence). The length of the CDR3 is 16 residues. The study's findings and limits: Rapid post-treatment expansion, then contraction, generally preceding radiologic response, marked tumor-resident clones.

The V call is TRBV7-9, the J call TRBJ2-1, with 11 positions matching TRBD2. This receptor was identified in an adult with mismatch repair-deficient cancer. Material: PBMCs, obtained approximately 49 weeks after starting pembrolizumab. CDR3 protein: CASSFAGTSGYNEQFF. CDR3 DNA: TGTGCCAGCAGCTTTGCCGGGACTAGCGGATACAATGAGCAGTTCTTC.